This T cell receptor (beta chain) was sequenced during a study of T cells after yellow fever vaccination. Study as a whole: Libraries from low-cell-number fractions were prepared with the SMART-Seq v4 Ultra Low Input RNA kit. Study-level points and caveats: Primary-vaccination clones mostly resurfaced post-booster (96% CD4, more than 80% CD8).

The CDR3 loop spans 14 amino acids. After removal of 4 bases from V and 8 bases from J, the junction contained 7 bases not matched to a gene. CDR1 is KGHSH, CDR2 LQKENI, per germline. TCR cDNA was made by 5'RACE template switching, adding a universal primer site and UMIs. MiXCR was run by TCRdb on the 5' RACE reads, yielding one entry per CDR3 protein. Of under 400,000 distinct CDR3 sequences listed, roughly an eighth were seen once; the top ten hold 3.2%. This clonotype was seen a few times. Its target is unknown. This chain joins TRBV18 and TRBJ1-4, with 7 positions matching TRBD1. The receptor's source is a young man who received the YFV17D yellow fever vaccine. This specimen consisted of CD4+ T cells sorted from PBMCs, obtained 15 days after the yellow fever booster vaccination. The CDR3 loop reads CASSRGGTGEKLFF. The CDR3 nucleotides read TGTGCCAGCTCACGAGGGGGCACAGGGGAAAAACTGTTTTTT.